The rows below give T cell receptor beta chains drawn from one sample of a study of cytomegalovirus exposure and HLA in healthy donors. Clones were sequenced by immunoSEQ multiplex PCR, and TCRdb holds only the in-frame ones, with some missing. The profile covers some 93,000 clones, with roughly 60% appearing a single time and about 6.3% taken by the ten largest. Sequencing was carried out using PBMCs. The receptor set was obtained from a boy aged 5-17 years in good health and CMV-seropositive. The CDR3 runs from the conserved cysteine through the conserved F or W. D genes are given only for firm matches. Part of the rows lack a size; the others show once, few, many or a class for expanded clones.

cdr3_nt cdr3_aa j_call v_call d_call clone_size
TGTGCCAGCAGCTTAGATAGGAGGGGCACTGAAGCTTTCTTT CASSLDRRGTEAFF TRBJ1-1 TRBV11-2 NA NA
TGTGCCAGCAGTTCTCCGGGGGGAGGTGACTACGAGCAGTACTTC CASSSPGGGDYEQYF TRBJ2-7 TRBV27 TRBD2 NA
TGTGCCAGCAGCTCGGGTAAGAACACTGAAGCTTTCTTT CASSSGKNTEAFF TRBJ1-1 TRBV7-8 NA NA
TGTGCCTGGAAAGACAGTGGCTATGGCTACACCTTC CAWKDSGYGYTF TRBJ1-2 TRBV30 NA NA
TGTGCCAGCAGTAGACAGGGGGCTACAGATACGCAGTATTTT CASSRQGATDTQYF TRBJ2-3 TRBV6-5 TRBD1 NA
TGTGCCAGCAGCAAGGGGGGAGGGGATACGCAGTATTTT CASSKGGGDTQYF TRBJ2-3 TRBV7-2 NA few
TGTGCCAGCACCAGGGGTTCTTTTGGCTATGGCTACACCTTC CASTRGSFGYGYTF TRBJ1-2 TRBV6-5 NA NA
TGTGCCAGCAGCACTGGAGAGGGATATGAGCAGTTCTTC CASSTGEGYEQFF TRBJ2-1 TRBV5-4 NA NA
TGTGCCAGTAGTATGGTCCAGGGGACCTACAATGAGCAGTTCTTC CASSMVQGTYNEQFF TRBJ2-1 TRBV19 NA NA
TGTGCCAGCTCACCCGGACAGGGGGTGACTGAAGCTTTCTTT CASSPGQGVTEAFF TRBJ1-1 TRBV18 TRBD1 NA
TGTGCCAGCAGTGGGCAGGGTAAAGGCTACACCTTC CASSGQGKGYTF TRBJ1-2 TRBV25-1 NA NA
TGCAGCGTTCAACAGGGGGCGGGGTATGGCTACACCTTC CSVQQGAGYGYTF TRBJ1-2 TRBV29-1 TRBD1 NA
TGTGCCAGCAGTCTACGGAATGAGCAGTTCTTC CASSLRNEQFF TRBJ2-1 TRBV2 NA once
TGTGCCAGCAGCCTAGGAAACCATCCCGATAACTATGGCTACACCTTC CASSLGNHPDNYGYTF TRBJ1-2 TRBV5-6 NA NA
TGCGCCAGCAGCCAAGCAATGACAGAGTACGGCTACACCTTC CASSQAMTEYGYTF TRBJ1-2 TRBV4-3 NA NA
TGTGCCAGCAGCCCATTGGGCAGTCTACAGGAAAAACTGTTTTTT CASSPLGSLQEKLFF TRBJ1-4 TRBV27 NA few
TGTGCCAGCAGCCTTGTCGGACTTGGCTACGAGCAGTACTTC CASSLVGLGYEQYF TRBJ2-7 TRBV11-1 NA NA
TGTGCCTGGAGTTTGGACAGGGGCTACGAGCAGTACTTC CAWSLDRGYEQYF TRBJ2-7 TRBV30 TRBD1 few
TGTGCCAGCAGCGGAGGGGGGAGGGGGTATGAAAAACTGTTTTTT CASSGGGRGYEKLFF TRBJ1-4 TRBV9 NA NA
TGCGCCAGCAGCCAGGAACAGGGGTTTATGGATGAAAAACTGTTTTTT CASSQEQGFMDEKLFF TRBJ1-4 TRBV4-3 TRBD1 NA
TGTGCCAGCGGCGATATGGGCAGCTACTATGGCTACACCTTC CASGDMGSYYGYTF TRBJ1-2 TRBV5-5 NA once
TGCAGCGTCCCAGCCAGGCGGGGCGCGGAAGGCGAGCAGTACTTC CSVPARRGAEGEQYF TRBJ2-7 TRBV29-1 NA NA
TGCGCCAGCAGCTTGGGACGTAGGGACAGGGGCCAAGAGACCCAGTACTTC CASSLGRRDRGQETQYF TRBJ2-5 TRBV5-1 TRBD1 NA
TGTGCCAGCAGCTTAAGGGCTTGGGAGGAGCAGTACTTC CASSLRAWEEQYF TRBJ2-7 TRBV7-3 NA NA
TGTGCCAGCAGACCCGGGACAGTAAACACCGGGGAGCTGTTTTTT CASRPGTVNTGELFF TRBJ2-2 TRBV2 TRBD1 NA
TGTGCCAGCAGTGAGGGACTAGACTCCTACAATGAGCAGTTCTTC CASSEGLDSYNEQFF TRBJ2-1 TRBV6-1 TRBD2 NA
TGTGCCAGCAGCCTGATTGGTCCGGGCTATGGCTACACCTTC CASSLIGPGYGYTF TRBJ1-2 TRBV27 NA NA
TGTGCCAGCAGCTTAGGGCCCCGAAACACTGAAGCTTTCTTT CASSLGPRNTEAFF TRBJ1-1 TRBV11-3 NA NA
TGTGCCTGGAGTGGGACAGTAAGCCGCACAGATACGCAGTATTTT CAWSGTVSRTDTQYF TRBJ2-3 TRBV30 NA NA
TGTGCCAGCACCGGTCGCCAATCTGGAAACACCATATATTTT CASTGRQSGNTIYF TRBJ1-3 TRBV28 NA NA
TGTGCCAGTAGGTCAGGGCGAGGCTACACCTTC CASRSGRGYTF TRBJ1-2 TRBV19 NA NA
TGTGCCACCAGCAGAGGGACAGGGTACTACGAGCAGTACTTC CATSRGTGYYEQYF TRBJ2-7 TRBV15 TRBD1 NA
TGTGCCAGCAGTGAGCTCGGGACAGCTCGCAATCAGCCCCAGCATTTT CASSELGTARNQPQHF TRBJ1-5 TRBV28 TRBD1 few
TGTGCCAGCAGTTTAACAGGGGTTTGGAATCAGCCCCAGCATTTT CASSLTGVWNQPQHF TRBJ1-5 TRBV27 TRBD1 few
TGCAGCCTAGGCCCCTCCTACGAGCAGTACTTC CSLGPSYEQYF TRBJ2-7 TRBV20-1 NA NA
TGTGCCAGCAGGGAGGAAACAGGGGGCCTCTACGAGCAGTACTTC CASREETGGLYEQYF TRBJ2-7 TRBV27 TRBD1 few
TGTGCCAGCAGCTTAGTAACGAGCTCCTACGAGCAGTACTTC CASSLVTSSYEQYF TRBJ2-7 TRBV11-2 NA few
TGCAGCGTTGAATTGGCACCCTATTCACCCCTCCACTTT CSVELAPYSPLHF TRBJ1-6 TRBV29-1 NA NA
TGTGCCAGCAGTTGGACACCGGCCTACGAGCAGTACTTC CASSWTPAYEQYF TRBJ2-7 TRBV7-9 NA once
TGCGCCAGCAGCCAAGATCTAAGGGGAAGAGGTGGCTACACCTTC CASSQDLRGRGGYTF TRBJ1-2 TRBV4-3 NA NA
NA CAWSVGGGSNQPQNF TRBJ1-5 TRBV30 NA few
TGCGCCAGCAGCCCGGGGACAGGCGGAAACACCATATATTTT CASSPGTGGNTIYF TRBJ1-3 TRBV5-1 TRBD1 NA
TGTGCCTGGAGTGAGGAGCCAGCAACCACAGATACGCAGTATTTT CAWSEEPATTDTQYF TRBJ2-3 TRBV30 NA NA
TGTGCCAGCAGCTCAGCGGATACGCAGTATTTT CASSSADTQYF TRBJ2-3 TRBV9 NA few
TGTGCCAGCAGCTTAGAGGCGGAAGTGTACAATGAGCAGTTCTTC CASSLEAEVYNEQFF TRBJ2-1 TRBV7-2 NA few
TGTGCCAGTAGTATGATAAGGACAGGTCAAGGGGGTCAGCCCCAGAATTTT CASSMIRTGQGGQPQNF TRBJ1-5 TRBV19 TRBD1 NA
TGTGCCAGTAGTTCAGGGGGCCGGCTCTCGAACACTGAAGCTTTCTTT CASSSGGRLSNTEAFF TRBJ1-1 TRBV19 TRBD1 NA
TGCGCCAGCAGCTTGTCCCAGGAGGGTACGCAGTATTTT CASSLSQEGTQYF TRBJ2-3 TRBV5-1 NA NA
TGTGCCTGGAGTGTACTTGGGACAGGGAGGAAACTGTTTTTT CAWSVLGTGRKLFF TRBJ1-4 TRBV30 TRBD1 once
TGCGCCAGCAGCTTGGAGGGGATCCCCTATAATTCACCCCTCCACTTT CASSLEGIPYNSPLHF TRBJ1-6 TRBV5-1 NA NA